This TCR beta chain emerged from a study of CD8 T cells in Susac syndrome. Study-wide results and limits: The authors acknowledged that the study's TCR sequencing and HLA analysis involved relatively few individuals.

For this clonotype: Its antigen is unidentified.

CD8+ and CD4+ blood T cells underwent TCR beta sequencing. Controls were drawn from healthy donors and were matched for age and sex. CDR3 length equals 15 residues. J lost 4 bases, V lost 6 bases, and 2 bases had no gene match. Germline CDR1 is SNHLY and CDR2 is FYNNEI. It was with random hexamers that roughly 0.5 to 1 ug RNA was reverse transcribed. With immunoSEQ multiplex PCR, TCR beta CDR3 was amplified across 54 Vbeta and 13 Jbeta. TCRdb re-analysed the immunoSEQ multiplex PCR reads in MiXCR, keeping a single row per CDR3 protein. The sample holds approximately 110,000 distinct CDR3 sequences; over 85% are singletons and the top ten take 0.065% to 0.09%.

The clonotype comes from a human donor in good health. The rearrangement uses TRBV2 and TRBJ2-2; 13 bases line up with TRBD2. The sample taken for sequencing was CD4+ T cells from PBMCs. In nucleotides, the CDR3 is TGTGCCAGCAGCGGGACTAGCGGGACCACCGGGGAGCTGTTTTTT. Residues: CASSGTSGTTGELFF.